What follows are 27 T cell receptor beta chains derived from one specimen sequenced in a study of spatial heterogeneity in lung cancer. From the 5' RACE reads, TCRdb called clonotypes with MiXCR, one entry per CDR3 protein. This sample carries about 39,000 distinct CDR3 sequences, just over 3% of them seen once, and the ten largest clones take about 36%. Time point in this sample: sample taken at primary tumor resection. Source: normal lung tissue next to the tumor, taken at surgery. Every receptor here comes from a male donor with early-stage non-small cell lung cancer.

This clonotype has at least ten counts. The chain combines TRBV12-3 or TRBV12-4 with TRBJ1-5; perhaps TRBD1 as D (6 bases). V dropped 5 bases and J dropped 1 base, with 12 bases sitting between them. The CDR3 spans 15 residues. The CDR3 DNA is TGTGCCAGCAGTGCTCAGGGGACGAGCAATCAGCCCCAGCATTTT. It codes for CASSAQGTSNQPQHF.

In this sample, this clonotype turned up many times. V and J are TRBV12-3 or TRBV12-4 and TRBJ2-3; D is unresolved. The germline V and J ends were trimmed by 5 bases and 3 bases, with 18 bases remaining between them. The CDR3 has 16 residues. The CDR3 sequence is CASSQRASEVTDTQYF. The DNA for the CDR3 is TGTGCCAGCAGTCAAAGGGCTAGTGAGGTAACAGATACGCAGTATTTT.

This clonotype was observed many times. This rearrangement joins TRBV28 to TRBJ2-3; 7 positions agree with TRBD1. This CDR3 is built from 16 residues. Germline assignment: CDR1 MDHEN and CDR2 SYDVKM. The ends lost 5 bases at V and 1 base at J; junction bases unmatched: 9. The CDR3 DNA reads TGTGCCAGCAGTCCGTACTCGAGGGGGCGCACAGATACGCAGTATTTT. Translating it yields CASSPYSRGRTDTQYF.

At least ten counts were recorded for this clonotype. This sequence joins TRBV10-3 and TRBJ2-3; unclear D gene. The CDR3 is 11 amino acids. Per the germline V gene, CDR1 is ENHRY and CDR2 is SYGVKD. The V end lost 2 bases, the J end lost 6 bases, and 3 bases lay between the germline ends. CDR3 sequence (DNA): TGTGCCATCAGTGAGGGGGATACGCAGTATTTT. It specifies CAISEGDTQYF.

The table lists this clonotype with many counts. The chain links TRBV18 to TRBJ2-3; 11 nucleotides align to TRBD2. Per germline, CDR1 KGHSH and CDR2 LQKENI. This CDR3 contains 18 residues. V dropped 6 bases and J dropped 5; count of bases not matched to a gene: 16. This CDR3 is CASSRAPTSGSVGDTQYF. Here the CDR3 DNA reads TGTGCCAGCTCCCGTGCACCTACTAGCGGGAGCGTTGGAGATACGCAGTATTTT. The full variable domain, its missing parts supplied by reference TRBV18 and TRBJ2-3, is NAGVMQNPRHLVRRRGQEARLRCSPMKGHSHVYWYRQLPEEGLKFMVYLQKENIIDESGMPKERFSAEFPKEGPSILRIQQVVRGDSAAYFCASSRAPTSGSVGDTQYFGPGTRLTVL.

This clonotype was detected ten times or more. The chain uses TRBV6-5 and TRBJ2-2; D uncertain. The V gene lost 5 bases and the J gene lost 8 bases, with 6 bases spanning the gap. CDR3 length: 11 amino acids. CDR1 is MNHEY, CDR2 SVGAGI, per germline. The CDR3 loop is CASSRLGELFF. The CDR3 DNA sequence: TGTGCCAGCAGTAGGTTAGGGGAGCTGTTTTTT.

At least ten counts were recorded for this clonotype. This chain links TRBV4-1 with TRBJ2-2, with 7 bases lining up with TRBD1. In germline, CDR1 is MGHRA, CDR2 YSYEKL. The CDR3 contains 17 residues. The junction had 9 bases not matched to a gene; V was cut back by 0 bases and J by 5 bases. DNA for the CDR3: TGCGCCAGCAGCCAAGATCGTAACAGGGGATTAACCGGGGAGCTGTTTTTT. Its protein is CASSQDRNRGLTGELFF.

This clonotype was counted many times. The CDR3 sequence is CASSVGVASPGELFF. CDR3 nucleotides: TGTGCCAGCAGCGTTGGAGTTGCGTCTCCCGGGGAGCTGTTTTTT. This sequence joins TRBV9 and TRBJ2-2; D ambiguous. Trimming pared 2 bases from V and 6 bases from J, leaving 14 bases between. Germline V gene sequence: CDR1 SGDLS, CDR2 YYNGEE. The CDR3 is 15 residues long. The full variable domain, in which reference TRBV9 and TRBJ2-2 provide the parts outside the CDR3, is DSGVTQTPKHLITATGQRVTLRCSPRSGDLSVYWYQQSLDQGLQFLIQYYNGEERAKGNILERFSAQQFPDLHSELNLSSLELGDSALYFCASSVGVASPGELFFGEGSRLTVL.

This clonotype was observed many times. The chain has TRBV7-9 and TRBJ1-1; D gene ambiguous. Between the trimmed V and J ends, which lost 8 bases and 3 bases, there was a span of 13 bases. The length of the CDR3 is 13 residues. Germline V gene lookup returns CDR1 SEHNR and CDR2 FQNEAQ (reference sequence). The CDR3 DNA follows: TGTGCCAGCGGGAGAAGGGAGGACACTGAAGCTTTCTTT. As protein: CASGRREDTEAFF.

There are many counts of this clonotype. The chain combines TRBV12-3 or TRBV12-4 with TRBJ2-5; D gene ambiguous. The V end was cut by 2 bases, the J end by 3 bases, with 7 bases between. The CDR3 length is 13 residues. The CDR3 DNA is TGTGCCAGCAGTTTAAACACCAAAGAGACCCAGTACTTC. Translating it yields CASSLNTKETQYF.

This clonotype was seen repeatedly, ten times or more. The chain employs TRBV7-9 and TRBJ1-5, with 8 bases fitting TRBD1. Trimming took 4 bases from V and 4 from J; bases not matched to a gene: 12. CDR1 and CDR2 (germline): SEHNR, FQNEAQ (reference sequence). The CDR3 covers 17 residues. The CDR3 DNA is TGTGCCAGCAGCTACGCTGCTACCAGGGGGCCTAATCAGCCCCAGCATTTT. Translation gives CASSYAATRGPNQPQHF. Looking up the rest from reference TRBV7-9 and TRBJ1-5 gives the full variable domain: DTGVSQNPRHKITKRGQNVTFRCDPISEHNRLYWYRQTLGQGPEFLTYFQNEAQLEKSRLLSDRFSAERPKGSFSTLEIQRTEQGDSAMYLCASSYAATRGPNQPQHFGDGTRLSIL.

This clonotype showed up many times. The rearrangement links TRBV7-2 to TRBJ2-3; 7 nucleotides match TRBD2. The CDR3 extends over 14 amino acids. Germline assignment: CDR1 SGHTA and CDR2 FQGNSA. V shed 1 base, J shed 5 bases, and the junction held 3 bases outside the gene matches. This chain's CDR3 is CASSLVTGGDTQYF. CDR3 DNA: TGTGCCAGCAGCTTAGTAACGGGGGGAGATACGCAGTATTTT.

This clonotype was observed many times. The V gene is TRBV2, the J gene TRBJ1-2, with a tentative D call TRBD1 (5 bases). This CDR3 comprises 12 residues. The V gene's germline CDR1 is SNHLY and CDR2 FYNNEI. Deletions cut 2 bases from V and 6 bases from J, with 7 bases between. The CDR3 DNA sequence: TGTGCCAGCAGTGAACGGGGACATGGCTACACCTTC. Translated, it gives CASSERGHGYTF. Full variable domain (rest looked up from reference TRBV2 and TRBJ1-2): EPEVTQTPSHQVTQMGQEVILRCVPISNHLYFYWYRQILGQKVEFLVSFYNNEISEKSEIFDDQFSVERPDGSNFTLKIRSTKLEDSAMYFCASSERGHGYTFGSGTRLTVV.

This clonotype was seen repeatedly, ten times or more. J is TRBJ2-5 and V is TRBV5-1; D is unresolved. V dropped 2 bases and J dropped 3 bases, with 11 bases sitting between them. Germline V gene sequence: CDR1 SGHRS, CDR2 YFSETQ. The CDR3 has 14 amino acids. As DNA, the CDR3 is TGCGCCAGCAGCTTACGGATGGAGAAAGAGACCCAGTACTTC. Its protein is CASSLRMEKETQYF.

V usage is TRBV20-1 and J usage is TRBJ2-3, with a weak D call TRBD2 (6 bases). V lost 4 bases to trimming and J lost 2 bases, with 13 bases between them. The germline CDR1 and CDR2 sequences are DFQATT and SNEGSKA (reference sequence). CDR3 length: 14 amino acids. Written as DNA, the CDR3 is TGCAGTGCTAAACTAGCCCCCTACACAGATACGCAGTATTTT. It encodes CSAKLAPYTDTQYF.

This clonotype was seen only a few times. V usage is TRBV4-1 and J usage is TRBJ1-6; D unclear. From germline, CDR1 is MGHRA and CDR2 YSYEKL. CDR3 size: 16 residues. Trimming took off 5 bases at V and 5 bases at J, with 16 bases between the two ends. The CDR3 region has the DNA TGCGCCAGCAGCACAGAGCCCCGAGCCAATAATTCACCCCTCCACTTT. This gives the protein CASSTEPRANNSPLHF.

This clonotype has a count of ten or more. This chain connects TRBV20-1 to TRBJ2-2; the D gene is possibly TRBD1 (6 bases). The ends were cut back, 3 bases at V and 4 bases at J, with 27 bases in the middle. This CDR3 comprises 19 residues. The germline V gene encodes CDR1 DFQATT and CDR2 SNEGSKA (reference sequence). CDR3 DNA sequence: TGCAGTGCTAGCCCCTCGACAGGCATATCCTCGTATTTCACCGGGGAGCTGTTTTTT. Its translation: CSASPSTGISSYFTGELFF.

This chain joins TRBV4-2 and TRBJ1-4; 8 bases match TRBD1. The germline V gene encodes CDR1 LGHNA and CDR2 YNFKEQ. This CDR3 has 16 residues. After removal of 3 bases from V and 8 bases from J, the junction contained 11 bases not matched to a gene. For the CDR3, the DNA is TGTGCCAGCAGCCATGGAGTCCAGGGGGCTATCGAAAAACTGTTTTTT. It codes for CASSHGVQGAIEKLFF.

This clonotype has at least ten counts. The chain couples TRBV7-8 to TRBJ2-7; 9 nucleotides align to TRBD1. The CDR3 is 15 residues long. Germline loops: CDR1 SGHVS, CDR2 FQNEAQ. The V and J ends lost 2 bases and 4 bases, in that order; junction bases with no gene match: 6. The CDR3 is CASSLFHGTGYEQYF. CDR3 nucleotides: TGTGCCAGCAGCTTATTTCACGGGACAGGGTACGAGCAGTACTTC.

This clonotype turned up a few times. V and J are TRBV30 and TRBJ2-3; 8 bases align to TRBD2. CDR3 size: 14 residues. Per the germline V gene, CDR1 is GTSNPN and CDR2 is SVGIG (reference sequence). V dropped 0 bases and J dropped 5; count of bases not matched to a gene: 4. The chain's CDR3 is CAWSVPGGVDTQYF. The CDR3 DNA reads as TGTGCCTGGAGTGTACCCGGGGGGGTAGATACGCAGTATTTT.

This clonotype was observed many times. The chain couples TRBV7-2 to TRBJ2-7, with a weak D call TRBD1 (6 bases). The ends were cut back, 5 bases at V and 6 bases at J, with 17 bases in the middle. Germline values: CDR1 SGHTA, CDR2 FQGNSA. This CDR3 spans 14 amino acids. The chain's CDR3 is CASSLTTSTGEQYF. For the CDR3, the DNA is TGTGCCAGCAGCCTGACGACTTCGACAGGCGAGCAGTACTTC.

This chain links TRBV12-3 or TRBV12-4 with TRBJ2-2; D unclear. This CDR3 has 12 amino acids. The V end was cut by 7 bases, the J end by 3 bases, with 6 bases between. The CDR3 nucleotides read TGTGCCAGCACCAGTGACACCGGGGAGCTGTTTTTT. Translation: CASTSDTGELFF.

The table lists this clonotype with a few counts. This chain joins TRBV20-1 and TRBJ2-5, with TRBD1 matching over 8 bases. Germline CDR1 and CDR2: DFQATT and SNEGSKA (reference sequence). There are 17 residues in the CDR3. Germline trimming cut 0 bases from V and 3 bases from J; bases unmatched to any gene: 12. The CDR3 sequence: CSARERQGIMSKETQYF. The CDR3 region has the DNA TGCAGTGCTAGAGAACGACAGGGGATTATGAGTAAAGAGACCCAGTACTTC.

This clonotype was picked up a small number of times. The CDR3 spells CASSLSTGTTEEQYF. The CDR3, as DNA: TGCGCCAGCAGCTTGAGTACCGGGACAACTGAGGAGCAGTACTTC. The V gene is TRBV5-1, the J gene TRBJ2-7, with D possibly being TRBD1 (6 bases). V was trimmed by 1 base and J by 7 bases, leaving 18 bases between them. The CDR3 has 15 residues. Germline CDR1 is SGHRS and CDR2 is YFSETQ.

This chain links TRBV7-9 with TRBJ1-5; TRBD1 matches at 7 bases. Trimming cost V 5 bases and J 7 bases; bases outside gene matches: 5. From germline, CDR1 is SEHNR and CDR2 FQNEAQ (reference sequence). This CDR3 is 13 amino acids long. In DNA, the CDR3 is TGTGCCAGCAGCCTTAACAGGGGACAGCCCCAGCATTTT. Translating gives CASSLNRGQPQHF.

This clonotype was counted ten times or more. The chain recombines TRBV20-1 with TRBJ1-1, with TRBD1 as a possible D gene (5 bases). Germline lookup yields CDR1 DFQATT and CDR2 SNEGSKA (reference sequence). This CDR3 has 11 residues. CDR3 nucleotides: TGCAGAGGGGATTTCAACACTGAAGCTTTCTTT. As protein: CRGDFNTEAFF.

There are many counts of this clonotype. The CDR3 nucleotides read TGTGCCAGCACCGGGGTTAATCAGCCCCAGCATTTT. Its translation: CASTGVNQPQHF. The rearrangement uses TRBV28 and TRBJ1-5, with D uncertain. From germline, CDR1 is MDHEN and CDR2 SYDVKM. Trimming cost V 7 bases and J 4 bases, with 8 bases left between them. The CDR3 sequence is 12 residues long.